This T cell receptor (beta chain) was recorded in a study of blood T cell repertoires in COVID-19 (dated by TCRdb to the early 2020s). Turning to the overall study: The collaborator samples originated in the United States, Italy and Spain and spanned the acute and convalescent phases of COVID-19. The material from the prospective study consisted of cDNA or gDNA derived from T cells, B-cell-depleted T cells, or PBMCs. Deeply sampled blood TCRbeta repertoires from subjects exposed to, actively infected with, or recovered from COVID-19 were included in the dataset. The repertoires were released in a freely available public database intended as a resource for research on the immune response to SARS-CoV-2. Samples came from the ongoing ImmuneRACE study (first 160 participants) plus 1,254 subjects from 6 global collaborators. Sample metadata almost always included a de-identified subject ID, COVID-19 status, age in years and sex. Where available, HLA class I and class II types were obtained from metadata supplied by the sample provider rather than from assay-based typing. General findings and caveats noted by the study authors: How much clinical and demographic metadata was included differed by source and by participant, and the metadata was provided uncurated.

Each collaborating institution followed its own protocols to collect whole blood in K2EDTA tubes. For TCRbeta analysis, collaborator samples were shipped as frozen whole blood, as isolated PBMCs, or as DNA extracted from either sample type. For this chain, trimming is 4 bases at the V end and 4 bases at the J end, and the number of junction bases without a gene match is 8. The germline V gene (reference sequence) supplies CDR1 SGHNT and CDR2 YYREEE. The CDR3 sequence holds 14 residues, the cysteine and phenylalanine included. The kept DNA is CDR3 alone, 42 bases in frame from the first base. TCRbeta CDR3 regions were amplified from genomic DNA using the immunoSEQ Assay, a bias-controlled multiplex PCR. The authors' pipeline ran thus. Nucleated cell counts per sample were estimated from amplification of reference gene primers within the assay. Sequence reads were collapsed and filtered to measure the absolute abundance of every unique TCRbeta CDR3 rearrangement. Productive Simpson clonality was computed per sample as the square root of Simpson's diversity index over productive rearrangements. TCRdb took over this immuneACCESS table, retaining in-frame rearrangements with V and J assigned. Such tables are incomplete; in checked studies, under half of the missing clones stem from an unresolved V gene, and the remainder is unexplained. The V and J calls and clone size come from that table; D and trimming were worked out from the DNA. The sample records roughly 75,000 clones, about 74% of which are singletons. The ten largest account for 2% to 3% of the sample.

This clone was seen more than once but under ten times. Its antigen remains unidentified. No much larger clone is present one base from it, and per-base qualities are unavailable. This TCR derives from a human donor with acute or convalescent COVID-19. The donor label of this sample is uncertain. The sequence links TRBV5-4 to TRBJ2-7; TRBD1 fits 7 bases in the junction. Sequencing input: peripheral blood. Read as DNA, the sequence is TGTGCCAGCAGCCCCAGGGACAGAAGTTACGAGCAGTACTTC. Its protein is CASSPRDRSYEQYF.